What follows describes a single T cell receptor (beta chain). The entry originates in a study of blood T cell repertoires in COVID-19. Assay: immunoSEQ multiplex PCR; the TCRdb copy retains only in-frame clones and omits some. Among approximately 55,000 clones listed, 90% were seen once. The sequence was collected from a middle-aged man with acute or convalescent COVID-19. Sequenced material: peripheral blood.

The CDR3 DNA is TGTGCCAGCAGTAGACAGTGGGGAGGAGAGACCCAGTACTTC. This encodes CASSRQWGGETQYF. The chain recombines TRBV6-5 with TRBJ2-5, with a weak D call TRBD2 (6 bases). Germline loops: CDR1 MNHEY, CDR2 SVGAGI. Trimming left V 5 bases short and J 4 bases short, with 14 bases between. CDR3 size: 14 residues.